This T cell receptor beta chain appears in the sequencing data of a study of spatial heterogeneity in lung cancer. Whole-study results and caveats: TCRs found ubiquitously expanded in tumor appeared in blood more at resection than at follow-up.

Every TCR cDNA molecule carried a tag that served as a unique molecular identifier. MiXCR, run by TCRdb on the 5' RACE reads, gives a single entry per CDR3 protein. The sample consists of about 48,000 distinct CDR3 sequences, under 6% of them appearing once. The sample's time point: sample taken at primary tumor resection. No cells were sorted before sequencing. The whole RNA sequenced was extracted from tumor, nontumor lung or frozen PBMC. Patients with untreated early-stage non-small cell lung cancer, numbering 72, were the donors. The CDR3 extends over 14 amino acids. Germline-derived CDR1 and CDR2 are MNHEY and SVGAGI. V gave up 3 bases and J gave up 8 bases, with 16 bases separating them. In this sample, this clonotype turned up many times. Its antigen is still unknown.

V is TRBV6-5 and J is TRBJ1-2; no reliable D call. This specimen was PBMCs, taken at surgery. This TCR derives from a male donor with early-stage non-small cell lung cancer. The CDR3 DNA reads as TGTGCCAGCAGTTATTTGTCAAAGGTCGGAGGCTACACCTTC. As protein: CASSYLSKVGGYTF.